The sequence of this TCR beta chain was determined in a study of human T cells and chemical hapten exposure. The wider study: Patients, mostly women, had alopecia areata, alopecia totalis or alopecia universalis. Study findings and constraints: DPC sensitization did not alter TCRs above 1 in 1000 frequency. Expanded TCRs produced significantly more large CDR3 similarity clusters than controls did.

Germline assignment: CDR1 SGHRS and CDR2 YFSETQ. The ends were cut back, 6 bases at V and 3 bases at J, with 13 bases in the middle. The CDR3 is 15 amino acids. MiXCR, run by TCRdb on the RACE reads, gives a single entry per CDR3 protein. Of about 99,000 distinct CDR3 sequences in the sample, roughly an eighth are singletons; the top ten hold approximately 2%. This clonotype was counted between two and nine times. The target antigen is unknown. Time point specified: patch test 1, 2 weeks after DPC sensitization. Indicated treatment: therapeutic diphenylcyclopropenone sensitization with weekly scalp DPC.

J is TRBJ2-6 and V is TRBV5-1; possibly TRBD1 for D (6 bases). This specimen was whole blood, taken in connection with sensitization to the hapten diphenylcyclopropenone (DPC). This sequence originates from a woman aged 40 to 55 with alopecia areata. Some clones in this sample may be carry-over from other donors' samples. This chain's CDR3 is CASTGAPFGANVLTF. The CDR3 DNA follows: TGCGCCAGCACAGGGGCTCCCTTTGGGGCCAACGTCCTGACTTTC.